Listed here are 18 T cell receptor beta chains from one sample, sequenced in a study of T cell changes during pregnancy in multiple sclerosis (dated by TCRdb to between 2019 and 2020). The protocol used for the library was the immunoSEQ multiplex PCR assay. Not all clones reach the TCRdb copy of this immuneACCESS table, which keeps in-frame sequences only. Checked studies attribute under half of the gap to unresolved V genes and leave the rest unexplained. This sample gives approximately 46,000 clones in total; 90% of them show up just once. The leading ten clones occupy roughly 5% of the sample. This specimen consisted of peripheral blood, obtained after pregnancy. The source of these receptors is a female donor in good health, enrolled as a control in a pregnancy study.

This clone was seen only once. The V call is TRBV5-1, the J call TRBJ2-3, with 10 positions matching TRBD2. The CDR3 sequence is 15 residues long. The trim removed 2 bases at V and 4 bases at J, leaving 4 bases unmatched. Germline V gives CDR1 SGHRS, CDR2 YFSETQ. The CDR3, as DNA: TGCGCCAGCAGCTTATCTAGCGGGAGCTCAGATACGCAGTATTTT. It translates to CASSLSSGSSDTQYF. The variable domain in full, completed from reference TRBV5-1 and TRBJ2-3, reads KAGVTQTPRYLIKTRGQQVTLSCSPISGHRSVSWYQQTPGQGLQFLFEYFSETQRNKGNFPGRFSGRQFSNSRSEMNVSTLELGDSALYLCASSLSSGSSDTQYFGPGTRLTVL.

The chain is built from TRBV11-2 and TRBJ1-5, with D uncertain. The CDR3 has 13 residues. CDR1 is SGHAT and CDR2 is FQNNGV in the germline V gene. With 0 bases removed from V and 7 bases from J, the gap between germline ends came to 7 bases. The CDR3 nucleotides read TGTGCCAGCAGCTTAGACCTTTTCCAGCCCCAGCATTTT. This gives the protein CASSLDLFQPQHF.

This clone was counted only a few times. The CDR3 loop is CASSVGGANYGYTF. DNA for the CDR3: TGTGCCAGCAGCGTCGGGGGGGCCAACTATGGCTACACCTTC. The rearrangement joins TRBV9 to TRBJ1-2; possible D gene TRBD1, 6 bases. The CDR3 contains 14 residues. In germline, CDR1 is SGDLS, CDR2 YYNGEE. V was pared by 2 bases and J by 2 bases, with 10 bases between. The entire variable domain, with the rest obtained from reference TRBV9 and TRBJ1-2, is as follows: DSGVTQTPKHLITATGQRVTLRCSPRSGDLSVYWYQQSLDQGLQFLIQYYNGEERAKGNILERFSAQQFPDLHSELNLSSLELGDSALYFCASSVGGANYGYTFGSGTRLTVV.

The J gene is TRBJ1-5, the V gene TRBV7-9, with D maybe TRBD1 (6 bases). The CDR3 covers 13 residues. In germline, CDR1 is SEHNR, CDR2 FQNEAQ (reference sequence). The germline V and J ends were trimmed by 2 bases and 4 bases, with 6 bases remaining between them. The CDR3 spells CASSLQGNQPQHF. DNA for the CDR3: TGTGCCAGCAGCTTACAGGGGAATCAGCCCCAGCATTTT.

The chain uses TRBV7-8 and TRBJ2-2; TRBD2 agrees at 10 bases. V shed 0 bases, J shed 6 bases, and the junction held 7 bases outside the gene matches. In germline, CDR1 is SGHVS, CDR2 FQNEAQ. This CDR3 spans 17 amino acids. The DNA of the CDR3 is TGTGCCAGCAGCTTAGCAGGGCTAGCGGGAGTACCCGGGGAGCTGTTTTTT. Its protein is CASSLAGLAGVPGELFF.

This clone appeared many times. The chain is built from TRBV18 and TRBJ1-2; the D is unclear. Germline lookup yields CDR1 KGHSH and CDR2 LQKENI. V was shortened by 4 bases and J by 8 bases, with 17 bases between the two germline ends. There are 14 residues in the CDR3. Written as DNA, the CDR3 is TGTGCCAGCTCACTCTTTTCTGCCCCCGGGGGCTACACCTTC. Translated, it gives CASSLFSAPGGYTF.

V gene TRBV11-2 combines with J gene TRBJ2-7, with a possible D match to TRBD1 (5 bases). Germline V gene lookup returns CDR1 SGHAT and CDR2 FQNNGV. Deletions cut 4 bases from V and 1 base from J, with 14 bases between. The CDR3 consists of 15 residues. The CDR3 here is CASSSRTPDSYEQYF. The DNA of the CDR3 is TGTGCCAGCAGCTCACGGACACCGGATTCCTACGAGCAGTACTTC.

This clone has just one count. This chain uses TRBV9 with TRBJ1-2; D is unclear. The CDR3 spans 12 residues. V was pared by 0 bases and J by 8 bases, with 8 bases between. Germline V gene lookup returns CDR1 SGDLS and CDR2 YYNGEE. The CDR3: CASSVGGRGYTF. The DNA for the CDR3 is TGTGCCAGCAGCGTAGGAGGGAGGGGCTACACCTTC. The full variable domain, rest sourced from reference TRBV9 and TRBJ1-2, is DSGVTQTPKHLITATGQRVTLRCSPRSGDLSVYWYQQSLDQGLQFLIQYYNGEERAKGNILERFSAQQFPDLHSELNLSSLELGDSALYFCASSVGGRGYTFGSGTRLTVV.

V usage is TRBV19 and J usage is TRBJ1-6, with TRBD1 as a possible D gene (5 bases). CDR3 size: 13 residues. The germline gives CDR1 LNHDA, CDR2 SQIVND (reference sequence). Trimming removed 2 bases from V and 14 bases from J, with 13 bases in between. The CDR3: CASSITDSQTLHF. In DNA form, the CDR3 reads TGTGCCAGTAGTATAACCGACAGCCAGACCCTCCACTTT. Combining the CDR3 with reference TRBV19 and TRBJ1-6 gives the whole variable domain DGGITQSPKYLFRKEGQNVTLSCEQNLNHDAMYWYRQDPGQGLRLIYYSQIVNDFQKGDIAEGYSVSREKKESFPLTVTSAQKNPTAFYLCASSITDSQTLHFGNGTRLTVT.

This chain uses TRBV30 with TRBJ1-2, with a possible D match to TRBD1 (5 bases). Trimming removed 4 bases at V and 10 bases at J, with 19 bases between. Germline V gives CDR1 GTSNPN, CDR2 SVGIG (reference sequence). The CDR3 contains 13 residues. The CDR3 is CAWTGWGARDYTF. The CDR3 coding sequence is TGTGCCTGGACTGGGTGGGGCGCCCGTGACTACACCTTC.

CDR3 protein: CASSLVGTIDEQYF. The DNA for the CDR3 is TGTGCCAGCAGCTTAGTTGGGACTATAGACGAGCAGTACTTC. This chain uses TRBV7-2 with TRBJ2-7, with 7 nucleotides matching TRBD2. The CDR3 runs to 14 residues. The germline gives CDR1 SGHTA, CDR2 FQGNSA. V was clipped by 1 base and J by 5 bases; unmatched bases: 5. The full variable domain, with the rest looked up from reference TRBV7-2 and TRBJ2-7, is GAGVSQSPSNKVTEKGKDVELRCDPISGHTALYWYRQSLGQGLEFLIYFQGNSAPDKSGLPSDRFSAERTGGSVSTLTIQRTQQEDSAVYLCASSLVGTIDEQYFGPGTRLTVT.

This chain uses TRBV6-1 with TRBJ1-1, with 8 bases fitting TRBD1. Germline V gene lookup returns CDR1 MNHNS and CDR2 SASEGT. The CDR3 consists of 15 residues. The V and J ends lost 3 bases and 1 base, in that order; junction bases with no gene match: 4. The CDR3 spells CASSERDRPNTEAFF. CDR3 DNA sequence: TGTGCCAGCAGTGAGCGGGACAGGCCGAACACTGAAGCTTTCTTT.

The chain has TRBV30 and TRBJ1-2, with 9 bases lining up with TRBD1. The germline gives CDR1 GTSNPN, CDR2 SVGIG (reference sequence). This CDR3 is built from 14 residues. Trimming cost V 3 bases and J 4 bases; bases outside gene matches: 6. The CDR3 DNA is TGTGCCTGGAGGCACGGACAGGGGATCTATGGCTACACCTTC. Amino acids: CAWRHGQGIYGYTF.

This clone is a singleton in its sample. The rearrangement uses TRBV28 and TRBJ1-5; 7 bases align to TRBD1. This CDR3 has 15 amino acids. J gave up 3 bases and V 1 base, and 3 bases lay outside the gene matches. The germline V gene has CDR1 MDHEN and CDR2 SYDVKM. DNA of the CDR3: TGTGCCAGCAGTTTATTACAGGGGAACAATCAGCCCCAGCATTTT. It encodes CASSLLQGNNQPQHF.

The chain recombines TRBV28 with TRBJ2-7; a weak D match, TRBD2 (6 bases). The V gene's germline CDR1 is MDHEN and CDR2 SYDVKM. The CDR3 covers 15 residues. Deletions cut 1 base from V and 5 bases from J, with 15 bases between. CDR3 region: CASSLFGRRDHEQYF. CDR3 bases: TGTGCCAGCAGTTTATTCGGCAGGAGGGACCACGAGCAGTACTTC.

The chain carries TRBV7-3 and TRBJ2-2; D unresolved. Trimming left V 1 base short and J 11 bases short, with 8 bases between. The CDR3 contains 12 residues. The germline CDR1 and CDR2 sequences are SGHTA and FQGTGA. The CDR3 reads CASSLRPSELFF. In DNA form, the CDR3 reads TGTGCCAGCAGCTTAAGGCCGTCCGAGCTGTTTTTT.

The CDR3 bases are TGTGCCAGCAGCTCCGGGACAGGTAACTACGAGCAGTACTTC. It codes for CASSSGTGNYEQYF. The V call is TRBV5-6, the J call TRBJ2-7; 8 positions agree with TRBD1. This CDR3 has 14 amino acids. Germline-derived CDR1 and CDR2 are SGHDT and YYEEEE. V dropped 3 bases and J dropped 3; count of bases not matched to a gene: 5.

This chain uses TRBV6-6 with TRBJ1-1; no definite D call. Trimming took 7 bases from V and 1 from J, leaving 13 bases between them. CDR3 length: 14 residues. The germline V gene has CDR1 MNHNY and CDR2 SVGAGI (reference sequence). CDR3 DNA sequence: TGTGCCAGCATTTTCGGGCGGGGGAACACTGAAGCTTTCTTT. This encodes CASIFGRGNTEAFF.